The 31 T cell receptor beta chains in this list originate from one sample, sequenced in a study of blood T cell repertoires in COVID-19 (dated by TCRdb to 2018 to 2020). The method was the immunoSEQ multiplex PCR assay. Drawn from immuneACCESS, this table holds only the in-frame rearrangements with V and J called that TCRdb kept. Clones are partly lost; checked studies trace under half to an unresolved V gene and leave the rest unexplained. A total of some 170,000 clones appear in this sample, roughly 76% of them only once. The ten largest clones capture around 8.1% of the sample. The sequenced material came from peripheral blood. These receptors all stem from a woman aged 45-65 years with active or convalescent COVID-19.

This clone occurred once. The genes are TRBV6-6 and TRBJ2-6, with D possibly matching TRBD1 (6 bases). V lost 6 bases and J 0 bases, leaving 12 bases between the germline ends. This CDR3 contains 16 residues. Looked up from germline, CDR1 is MNHNY and CDR2 is SVGAGI (reference sequence). The CDR3 DNA follows: TGTGCCAGCAGCCGACAGGCCCCCTCTGGGGCCAACGTCCTGACTTTC. It encodes CASSRQAPSGANVLTF.

The chain joins TRBV14 to TRBJ2-2, with TRBD1 matching 9 bases. Germline values: CDR1 SGHDN, CDR2 FVKESK. J lost 2 bases, V lost 0 bases, and 7 bases had no gene match. The CDR3 extends over 18 amino acids. CDR3 in amino acids: CASSQDRPGQGNTGELFF. The CDR3 DNA sequence: TGTGCCAGCAGCCAAGACCGCCCGGGACAGGGAAACACCGGGGAGCTGTTTTTT.

There are a few counts of this clone. The genes are TRBV7-2 and TRBJ1-4; 9 nucleotides align to TRBD1. V was pared by 1 base and J by 7 bases, with 7 bases of the junction left unmatched. Germline V CDR1 and CDR2: SGHTA, FQGNSA. This CDR3 is built from 16 residues. The CDR3 loop is CASSLGRGTGTEKLFF. Here the CDR3 DNA reads TGTGCCAGCAGCTTAGGCAGAGGGACAGGGACTGAAAAACTGTTTTTT.

The CDR3 sequence is CASSPTVGVGYTF. CDR3 coding DNA: TGTGCCAGCAGTCCCACCGTCGGGGTTGGCTACACCTTC. The rearrangement uses TRBV27 and TRBJ1-2; no firm D call. CDR3 size: 13 residues. CDR1 is MNHEY, CDR2 SMNVEV, per germline (reference sequence). V lost 5 bases, J lost 7 bases, and 14 bases lay in between.

This clone was found many times. This rearrangement joins TRBV28 to TRBJ2-2; 7 nucleotides agree with TRBD2. Germline loops: CDR1 MDHEN, CDR2 SYDVKM. The CDR3 is 15 residues long. J gave up 0 bases and V 8 bases, and 6 bases lay outside the gene matches. This CDR3 is CASSWGGANTGELFF. CDR3 coding DNA: TGTGCCAGCTCCTGGGGAGGGGCGAACACCGGGGAGCTGTTTTTT.

The chain recombines TRBV20-1 with TRBJ1-6, with D possibly being TRBD1 (5 bases). Trimming stripped 3 bases from V and 5 bases from J, with 11 bases between. The CDR3 is made up of 14 amino acids. From germline, CDR1 is DFQATT and CDR2 SNEGSKA (reference sequence). The CDR3 DNA reads as TGCAGTGCTAGTGCCAGGGTAGATAATTCACCCCTCCACTTT. Translating it yields CSASARVDNSPLHF.

The V call is TRBV6-6, the J call TRBJ2-1; D gene uncertain. Trimming took 6 bases from V and 1 from J, leaving 10 bases between them. CDR1 MNHNY and CDR2 SVGAGI come from the germline V gene (reference sequence). The CDR3 is made up of 14 amino acids. CDR3 loop: CASSLTGSYNEQFF. The CDR3, as DNA: TGTGCCAGCAGCCTTACCGGTTCCTACAATGAGCAGTTCTTC.

The CDR3 nucleotides are TGTGCCAGCAGCTTAGTATCCTCGGGTAATCAGCCCCAGCATTTT. Protein: CASSLVSSGNQPQHF. The chain carries TRBV7-6 and TRBJ1-5; D is undetermined. Trimming removed 1 base at V and 4 bases at J, with 11 bases between. This CDR3 is 15 amino acids long. CDR1 is SGHVS, CDR2 FNYEAQ, per germline.

The chain combines TRBV11-2 with TRBJ2-5, with TRBD2 matching 7 bases. This CDR3 comprises 14 residues. Germline-derived CDR1 and CDR2 are SGHAT and FQNNGV. V lost 4 bases and J lost 4; bases outside the gene matches: 6. CDR3 protein: CASSWGGGGETQYF. CDR3 DNA: TGTGCCAGCAGCTGGGGGGGAGGAGGAGAGACCCAGTACTTC.

This clone showed up many times. The J gene is TRBJ1-2, the V gene TRBV7-9; 9 bases agree with TRBD1. The V and J ends lost 4 bases and 5 bases, in that order; junction bases with no gene match: 2. This CDR3 is 13 amino acids long. The germline gives CDR1 SEHNR, CDR2 FQNEAQ (reference sequence). The CDR3 DNA is TGTGCCAGCAGCTGGACAGGGGAATATGGCTACACCTTC. Encoded protein: CASSWTGEYGYTF.

V gene TRBV7-2 combines with J gene TRBJ1-2; D possibly corresponds to TRBD1 (6 bases). Germline CDR1 reads SGHTA; CDR2 reads FQGNSA. Deletions cut 4 bases from V and 6 bases from J, with 15 bases between. The CDR3 sequence is 14 residues long. The DNA for the CDR3 is TGTGCCAGCAGCTCCCGTTCAGGGGATCATGGCTACACCTTC. This gives the protein CASSSRSGDHGYTF. The entire variable domain, with the rest obtained from reference TRBV7-2 and TRBJ1-2, is as follows: GAGVSQSPSNKVTEKGKDVELRCDPISGHTALYWYRQSLGQGLEFLIYFQGNSAPDKSGLPSDRFSAERTGGSVSTLTIQRTQQEDSAVYLCASSSRSGDHGYTFGSGTRLTVV.

This clone was picked up a small number of times. This sample also contains other DNA sequences that code for the same CDR3. The chain joins TRBV19 to TRBJ1-1, with D maybe TRBD1 (6 bases). The CDR3 sequence is 13 residues long. Germline CDR1 LNHDA, CDR2 SQIVND (reference sequence). The V gene lost 3 bases and the J gene lost 1 base, with 6 bases spanning the gap. CDR3 sequence reads: CASSMTGNTEAFF. As DNA, the CDR3 is TGTGCCAGTAGTATGACAGGGAACACTGAAGCTTTCTTT.

This rearrangement joins TRBV6-5 to TRBJ2-3; maybe TRBD1 (5 bases). Germline-derived CDR1 and CDR2 are MNHEY and SVGAGI. The CDR3 extends over 15 amino acids. The V end lost 7 bases, the J end lost 4 bases, and 18 bases lay between the germline ends. CDR3 residues: CASTNRFLGPDTQYF. CDR3 bases: TGTGCCAGCACTAATAGGTTCTTGGGGCCAGATACGCAGTATTTT.

The chain combines TRBV5-6 with TRBJ1-6, with 10 bases matching TRBD1. Germline V gene data show CDR1 as SGHDT and CDR2 as YYEEEE. The CDR3 is made up of 14 amino acids. J lost 10 bases, V lost 4 bases, and 5 bases had no gene match. CDR3 region: CASSLRTGGSPLHF. In nucleotides, the CDR3 is TGTGCCAGCAGCCTCAGGACAGGGGGATCACCCCTCCACTTT.

The chain has TRBV7-4 and TRBJ2-7; D is possibly TRBD1 (6 bases). Germline assignment: CDR1 SGHVT and CDR2 SQSDAQ. The CDR3 consists of 10 residues. CDR3 in DNA: TGTGAACAGGGCCCTTACGAGCAGTACTTC. This codes for CEQGPYEQYF.

J is TRBJ2-2 and V is TRBV6-2 or TRBV6-3; the match to TRBD2 covers 8 bases. The CDR3 covers 16 residues. With V trimmed by 0 bases and J by 5 bases, 5 bases remained unmatched. Germline V gene sequence: CDR1 MNHEY, CDR2 SVGEGT. CDR3 nucleotide sequence: TGTGCCAGCAGTTACTCTGGGCTAGCGGGTACCGGGGAGCTGTTTTTT. Translating gives CASSYSGLAGTGELFF.

The chain is built from TRBV30 and TRBJ1-1; 8 nucleotides align to TRBD1. The germline V gene encodes CDR1 GTSNPN and CDR2 SVGIG (reference sequence). The V gene end was trimmed by 3 bases and the J gene end by 1 base; junction bases not matched to a gene: 1. The CDR3 runs to 13 residues. In DNA, the CDR3 is TGTGCCTGGAGCAGGGGGCGGAACACTGAAGCTTTCTTT. Amino acids: CAWSRGRNTEAFF.

Concerning this clone: The same CDR3 is also encoded by other DNA sequences in this sample. The chain combines TRBV9 with TRBJ2-3; D unclear. The CDR3 has 14 amino acids. V lost 0 bases and J 1 base, leaving 6 bases between the germline ends. The germline gives CDR1 SGDLS, CDR2 YYNGEE. The CDR3 region has the DNA TGTGCCAGCAGCGTAGCTACGGGCACAGATACGCAGTATTTT. This encodes CASSVATGTDTQYF.

The chain combines TRBV10-3 with TRBJ2-5, with D perhaps matching TRBD1 (6 bases). V was trimmed by 4 bases and J by 2 bases, leaving 14 bases between them. There are 15 residues in the CDR3. The germline V gene has CDR1 ENHRY and CDR2 SYGVKD. The CDR3 region has the DNA TGTGCCATCAGTGGGGGGACACAGGTACAAGAGACCCAGTACTTC. Protein sequence: CAISGGTQVQETQYF.

This chain joins TRBV6-6 and TRBJ1-2; D call uncertain. V was pared by 0 bases and J by 4 bases, with 9 bases between. Germline V lookup: CDR1 MNHNY, CDR2 SVGAGI (reference sequence). CDR3 length: 14 residues. CDR3 bases: TGTGCCAGCAGTTACTCTGACACCCCCTATGGCTACACCTTC. Translation: CASSYSDTPYGYTF.

This rearrangement joins TRBV4-2 to TRBJ1-2, with TRBD1 identical over 9 bases. After removal of 3 bases from V and 9 bases from J, the junction contained 11 bases not matched to a gene. CDR3 length: 15 amino acids. Germline lookup yields CDR1 LGHNA and CDR2 YNFKEQ. The CDR3 here is CASSHPSGQGGSYTF. CDR3 DNA: TGTGCCAGCAGCCACCCATCGGGACAGGGAGGAAGCTACACCTTC.

The chain couples TRBV9 to TRBJ1-5; 7 bases are shared with TRBD1. Trimming removed 4 bases from V and 0 bases from J; junction bases left unmatched: 4. The germline V gene encodes CDR1 SGDLS and CDR2 YYNGEE. The CDR3 totals 15 residues. CDR3: CASSWGTDSNQPQHF. CDR3 nucleotides: TGTGCCAGCAGCTGGGGGACAGATAGCAATCAGCCCCAGCATTTT.

The chain joins TRBV19 to TRBJ2-7, with a weak D call TRBD2 (5 bases). Germline V lookup: CDR1 LNHDA, CDR2 SQIVND (reference sequence). CDR3 length: 14 residues. V dropped 3 bases and J dropped 2 bases, with 11 bases sitting between them. The DNA of the CDR3 is TGTGCCAGTAGTATTCGGGGTGAGACCTACGAGCAGTACTTC. This sequence encodes CASSIRGETYEQYF.

A word on this clone: The sample holds other DNA sequences that translate to the same CDR3. The V gene is TRBV30, the J gene TRBJ2-2, with D unclear. The CDR3 has 12 residues. The V gene lost 2 bases and the J gene lost 1 base, with 2 bases spanning the gap. Germline-derived CDR1 and CDR2 are GTSNPN and SVGIG (reference sequence). The CDR3 reads CAWSLNTGELFF. As DNA, the CDR3 is TGTGCCTGGAGTCTGAACACCGGGGAGCTGTTTTTT.

The chain couples TRBV9 to TRBJ1-1; 12 bases are shared with TRBD1. This CDR3 contains 15 residues. Unmatched junction bases numbered 5, after V lost 4 bases and J lost 4 bases. CDR1 and CDR2 from the germline V gene are SGDLS and YYNGEE. The CDR3 is CASSRSGQGATEAFF. For the CDR3, the DNA is TGTGCCAGCAGCAGGTCGGGACAGGGGGCCACTGAAGCTTTCTTT.

The V gene is TRBV7-2, the J gene TRBJ2-2, with D possibly being TRBD1 (6 bases). CDR1 and CDR2 (germline): SGHTA, FQGNSA. The CDR3 covers 15 residues. Trimming took off 1 base at V and 4 bases at J, with 10 bases between the two ends. CDR3 sequence (DNA): TGTGCCAGCAGCTTAGTAACAGGGATCACCGGGGAGCTGTTTTTT. The encoded protein is CASSLVTGITGELFF.

In regard to this clone: The same CDR3 arises from other DNA sequences in this sample as well. The genes are TRBV19 and TRBJ2-5; TRBD2 might be the D (6 bases). V was clipped by 6 bases and J by 1 base, with 9 bases between them. Germline V CDR1 and CDR2: LNHDA, SQIVND (reference sequence). The CDR3 is 13 residues long. The CDR3 region has the DNA TGTGCCAGTAGGGTGCGGGGCCAAGAGACCCAGTACTTC. Its translation is CASRVRGQETQYF.

V is TRBV9 and J is TRBJ2-5, with a tentative D call TRBD1 (6 bases). V was trimmed by 7 bases and J by 5 bases, leaving 18 bases between them. Germline V gene data show CDR1 as SGDLS and CDR2 as YYNGEE. The CDR3 runs 14 residues. The CDR3 sequence is CASARFGQLETQYF. The CDR3 DNA reads as TGTGCCAGCGCGAGGTTTGGACAGTTGGAGACCCAGTACTTC.

On this clone: This could be a read error, since a much larger clone is one nucleotide away. The chain links TRBV18 to TRBJ1-1; 9 positions match TRBD1. The V and J ends lost 3 bases and 1 base, in that order; junction bases with no gene match: 3. Germline V CDR1 and CDR2: KGHSH, LQKENI. The CDR3 is 15 residues long. CDR3 in DNA: TGTGCCAGCTCACCCCTGGACAGGGGGAACACTGAAGCTTTCTTT. This codes for CASSPLDRGNTEAFF.

The CDR3 protein is CASGWHRGDTEAFF. The CDR3 DNA reads as TGTGCTAGTGGTTGGCACAGGGGAGACACTGAAGCTTTCTTT. The chain has TRBV12-5 and TRBJ1-1, with 7 nucleotides matching TRBD1. CDR1 is LGHNT and CDR2 is FRNRAP in the germline V gene. The CDR3 runs to 14 residues. Losses at the gene ends were 4 bases for V and 3 bases for J; bases not matched to a gene: 5.

The chain couples TRBV25-1 to TRBJ1-6; D unclear. The V gene lost 4 bases and the J gene lost 8 bases, with 12 bases spanning the gap. The CDR3 runs to 14 residues. The germline V gene has CDR1 MGHDK and CDR2 SYGVNS. CDR3 residues: CASSATGRHSPLHF. The CDR3 DNA is TGTGCCAGCAGTGCCACGGGGAGGCATTCACCCCTCCACTTT.